Each of the 22 T cell receptor beta chains below was sequenced from the same sample in a study of radiotherapy plus CTLA-4 blockade in lung cancer. Data came from immunoSEQ multiplex PCR; TCRdb stores just in-frame clones and leaves some out. The data hold about 45,000 clones, with around 76% observed a single time. Source: peripheral blood, taken from a patient treated with radiotherapy plus ipilimumab. The receptors originated from a human donor with non-small cell lung cancer who had stable disease on radiotherapy plus ipilimumab.

This chain joins TRBV5-1 and TRBJ1-6; 12 nucleotides align to TRBD1. The CDR3 covers 15 residues. V dropped 4 bases and J dropped 9; count of bases not matched to a gene: 5. Germline V gene lookup returns CDR1 SGHRS and CDR2 YFSETQ. CDR3 nucleotide sequence: TGCGCCAGCAGCCCCGGGACAGGGGGCTTTTCACCCCTCCACTTT. Translation gives CASSPGTGGFSPLHF.

The V and J genes are TRBV25-1 and TRBJ1-2; D remains unclear. From germline, CDR1 is MGHDK and CDR2 SYGVNS. Between the trimmed V and J ends, which lost 6 bases and 5 bases, there was a span of 10 bases. The CDR3 covers 12 residues. The CDR3 sequence is CASRSALYGYTF. In nucleotides, the CDR3 is TGTGCCAGCAGATCGGCTTTATATGGCTACACCTTC.

The chain joins TRBV6-6 to TRBJ2-5, with 13 bases that match TRBD2. Trimming removed 10 bases from V and 0 bases from J; junction bases left unmatched: 5. The CDR3 sequence is 15 residues long. Per the germline V gene, CDR1 is MNHNY and CDR2 is SVGAGI (reference sequence). The CDR3 nucleotides read TGTGCCACCCAAGGGACTAGCGGGGACCAAGAGACCCAGTACTTC. As protein: CATQGTSGDQETQYF.

This clone has only a few counts. V is TRBV6-1 and J is TRBJ2-2; D might be TRBD1 or TRBD2, each matching 5 bases. The CDR3 has 13 amino acids. Germline CDR1 MNHNS, CDR2 SASEGT. V was cut by 8 bases and J by 7 bases, with 14 bases left in between. CDR3 nucleotide sequence: TGTGCCAGCTACCCGGGACCTCACGGGGAGCTGTTTTTT. As protein: CASYPGPHGELFF.

This clone came up once. The CDR3 DNA reads TGTGCCAGCAGTTTGGTAGGGGGGGAAACCAAAAACATTCAGTACTTC. This encodes CASSLVGGETKNIQYF. The rearrangement links TRBV28 to TRBJ2-4; D perhaps matches TRBD2 (7 bases). The CDR3 loop spans 16 amino acids. CDR1 and CDR2 from the germline V gene are MDHEN and SYDVKM. V dropped 3 bases and J dropped 2 bases, with 14 bases sitting between them.

This chain joins TRBV10-3 and TRBJ2-3; TRBD1 or TRBD2 may be the D gene (6 bases each). V was cut by 10 bases and J by 4 bases, with 21 bases left in between. This CDR3 has 15 residues. Germline V gene sequence: CDR1 ENHRY, CDR2 SYGVKD. The CDR3 sequence: CATSRGQGQSDTQYF. The CDR3 DNA is TGTGCCACCTCCCGGGGGCAGGGGCAGTCAGATACGCAGTATTTT.

J is TRBJ2-7 and V is TRBV18; TRBD1 might be the D (6 bases). Germline CDR1 KGHSH, CDR2 LQKENI. The V and J ends lost 6 bases and 2 bases respectively, with 14 bases between them. This CDR3 is built from 14 residues. This CDR3 reads CASSPQTGTYEQYV. The CDR3 nucleotides read TGTGCCAGCTCTCCTCAAACAGGGACCTACGAGCAGTACGTC.

This rearrangement joins TRBV2 to TRBJ2-7, with unresolved D. The CDR3 has 14 residues. V gave up 4 bases and J gave up 2 bases, with 12 bases separating them. CDR1 is SNHLY, CDR2 FYNNEI, per germline. The CDR3 sequence: CASSGETWTYEQYF. In DNA form, the CDR3 reads TGTGCCAGCAGTGGGGAAACATGGACCTACGAGCAGTACTTC.

On this clone itself: One end of the junction is discordant with germline, which a read error may explain. V usage is TRBV28 and J usage is TRBJ1-2; D is undetermined. The CDR3 spans 11 residues. Looked up from germline, CDR1 is MDHEN and CDR2 is SYDVKM. Written as DNA, the CDR3 is TGTGCCAGCAGTTCTAAGTATGGCTACACCTTC. It translates to CASSSKYGYTF.

The sample holds a few counts of this clone. J is TRBJ2-7 and V is TRBV7-2; no reliable D call. This CDR3 comprises 13 residues. The germline CDR1 and CDR2 sequences are SGHTA and FQGNSA. V was pared by 0 bases and J by 7 bases, with 10 bases between. CDR3 sequence reads: CASSLAPPAEQYF. The CDR3 DNA reads TGTGCCAGCAGCTTAGCACCCCCAGCAGAGCAGTACTTC.

V gene TRBV11-2 combines with J gene TRBJ1-2; possibly TRBD1 for D (5 bases). V was cut by 7 bases and J by 5 bases, with 17 bases left in between. The germline CDR1 and CDR2 sequences are SGHAT and FQNNGV. The CDR3 totals 14 residues. The CDR3 reads CASTEVAGMYGYTF. CDR3 bases: TGTGCCAGCACCGAGGTGGCAGGGATGTATGGCTACACCTTC.

The genes are TRBV28 and TRBJ2-2; unclear D gene. The CDR3 length is 15 residues. CDR1 is MDHEN and CDR2 is SYDVKM in the germline V gene. Deletions cut 6 bases from V and 3 bases from J, with 14 bases between. CDR3 residues: CASRPGSVDTGELFF. In DNA, the CDR3 is TGTGCCAGCAGACCAGGTTCCGTGGACACCGGGGAGCTGTTTTTT.

This chain joins TRBV6-5 and TRBJ2-7, with TRBD1 matching over 7 bases. V shed 5 bases and J 3 bases; nucleotides not matched to a gene: 7. The CDR3 runs to 14 residues. Germline V gene lookup returns CDR1 MNHEY and CDR2 SVGAGI. CDR3 residues: CASSPDRLYYEQYF. The CDR3 nucleotides read TGTGCCAGCAGTCCGGACAGGTTATACTACGAGCAGTACTTC.

This chain uses TRBV14 with TRBJ1-2, with D hard to call. The CDR3 covers 15 residues. CDR1 is SGHDN and CDR2 is FVKESK in the germline V gene. Between the trimmed V and J ends, which lost 1 base and 10 bases, there was a span of 19 bases. The CDR3 bases are TGTGCCAGCAGCCAAGGATTCATGGCCGGGCTTTCCTACACCTTC. This gives the protein CASSQGFMAGLSYTF.

The chain links TRBV28 to TRBJ2-7; D perhaps matches TRBD1 (6 bases). V was pared by 5 bases and J by 4 bases, with 15 bases between. The CDR3 consists of 14 residues. CDR1 MDHEN and CDR2 SYDVKM come from the germline V gene. Here the CDR3 reads CASSAYRVPYEQYV. The CDR3 coding sequence is TGTGCCAGCAGTGCATACAGGGTCCCTTACGAGCAGTACGTC.

This chain links TRBV30 with TRBJ1-2; D remains unclear. V lost 3 bases to trimming and J lost 0 bases, with 17 bases between them. This CDR3 is built from 16 residues. Germline-derived CDR1 and CDR2 are GTSNPN and SVGIG (reference sequence). For the CDR3, the DNA is TGTGCCTGGAGCCTCTCGCCAACAGCGTCTAACTATGGCTACACCTTC. Translated: CAWSLSPTASNYGYTF.

The J gene is TRBJ2-7, the V gene TRBV6-1; weak D call: TRBD1 (6 bases). V shed 5 bases and J shed 6 bases, with 14 bases lying between them. Looked up from germline, CDR1 is MNHNS and CDR2 is SASEGT. The CDR3 is 13 residues long. CDR3 region: CASSPGQLGEQYF. DNA for the CDR3: TGTGCCAGCAGTCCTGGACAGCTTGGCGAGCAGTACTTC.

The rearrangement joins TRBV5-4 to TRBJ1-2; D ambiguous. This CDR3 spans 13 amino acids. V lost 4 bases to trimming and J lost 8 bases, with 15 bases between them. Germline CDR1 is SGHNT and CDR2 is YYREEE (reference sequence). The CDR3 sequence: CASSPFSSQGYTF. The CDR3 nucleotides are TGTGCCAGCAGCCCATTTTCTTCCCAGGGCTACACCTTC.

The rearrangement uses TRBV15 and TRBJ2-7; TRBD2 is a possible D gene (6 bases). This CDR3 contains 14 residues. Germline V gene sequence: CDR1 LNHNV, CDR2 YYDKDF (reference sequence). V lost 2 bases to trimming and J lost 2 bases, with 10 bases between them. The CDR3 DNA is TGTGCCACCAGCAGATCGGGACTGGCCTACGAGCAGTACTTC. As protein: CATSRSGLAYEQYF.

The chain is built from TRBV19 and TRBJ2-5, with 12 bases identical to TRBD2. Trimming at V came to 7 bases and at J to 3 bases, leaving 21 bases not matched to a gene. The CDR3 length is 20 residues. Germline lookup yields CDR1 LNHDA and CDR2 SQIVND (reference sequence). For the CDR3, the DNA is TGTGCCAGTACACCCAAGGGAGCACTAGCGGGGGGTCTAATAAAAGAGACCCAGTACTTC. Translation: CASTPKGALAGGLIKETQYF.

The chain joins TRBV6-1 to TRBJ2-2; D not resolved. The CDR3 extends over 14 amino acids. V lost 2 bases and J lost 1, with 5 bases in between. Germline lookup yields CDR1 MNHNS and CDR2 SASEGT. The CDR3, as DNA: TGTGCCAGCAGTGAACGGCAGAACACCGGGGAGCTGTTTTTT. Amino acids: CASSERQNTGELFF.

The gene calls are TRBV13 and TRBJ2-3, with 10 bases fitting TRBD2. Germline V gene sequence: CDR1 PRHDT, CDR2 FYEKMQ (reference sequence). The CDR3 is made up of 15 amino acids. V trimming: 5 bases; J trimming: 2 bases; junction bases outside the gene matches: 4. The CDR3 is CASSVTSGATDTQYF. The CDR3 DNA is TGTGCCAGCAGCGTCACTAGCGGGGCCACAGATACGCAGTATTTT.